The sample holds one count of the clone carrying this T cell receptor beta chain. As yet, its antigen is unknown. The data belong to a study of cytomegalovirus exposure and HLA in healthy donors. CDR1 and CDR2 from the germline V gene are SGHVS and FQNEAQ. J gave up 3 bases and V 4 bases, and 9 bases lay outside the gene matches. CDR3 length: 16 residues. Study-wide results and limits: A reported reduction in N-insertions relative to the roughly 710-donor mean was seen in an Asian-associated ancestry cluster in a later analysis.

13 Jbeta primers and 60 Vbeta primers were used for the PCR. Some clones are missing from TCRdb's copy, which holds only in-frame ones; the method was immunoSEQ multiplex PCR. The table has about 150,000 clones, about 85% seen once. Although they were nominally healthy when sampled, donors likely had unrecorded immune exposures. The TCR originated in a male donor in good health and CMV-seropositive. This chain joins TRBV7-8 and TRBJ2-1, with 7 bases aligning to TRBD2. Sequencing was performed on PBMCs. CDR3 sequence (DNA): TGTGCCAGCAGCTCAACGCCGGGACTACTCTACAATGAGCAGTTCTTC. As protein: CASSSTPGLLYNEQFF. The entire variable domain, with the rest obtained from reference TRBV7-8 and TRBJ2-1, is as follows: GAGVSQSPRYKVAKRGQDVALRCDPISGHVSLFWYQQALGQGPEFLTYFQNEAQLDKSGLPSDRFFAERPEGSVSTLKIQRTQQEDSAVYLCASSSTPGLLYNEQFFGPGTRLTVL.